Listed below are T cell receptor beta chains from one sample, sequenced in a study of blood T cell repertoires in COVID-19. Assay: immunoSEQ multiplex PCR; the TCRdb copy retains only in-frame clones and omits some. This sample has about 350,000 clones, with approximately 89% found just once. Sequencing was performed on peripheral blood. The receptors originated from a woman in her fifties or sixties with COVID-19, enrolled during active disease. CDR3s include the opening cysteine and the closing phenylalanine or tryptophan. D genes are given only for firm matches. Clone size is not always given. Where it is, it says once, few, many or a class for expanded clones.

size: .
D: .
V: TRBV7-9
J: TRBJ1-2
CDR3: CASSFPGGTGWDGYTF
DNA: TGTGCCAGCAGCTTCCCTGGAGGGACGGGATGGGATGGCTACACCTTC

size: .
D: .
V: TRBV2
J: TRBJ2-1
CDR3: CASRRWGGHNEQFF
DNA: TGTGCCAGCAGAAGGTGGGGGGGGCACAATGAGCAGTTCTTC

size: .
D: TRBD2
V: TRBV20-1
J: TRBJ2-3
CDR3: CSASLGRGGSSDTQYF
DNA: TGCAGTGCTAGTTTGGGGCGGGGGGGCAGCTCAGATACGCAGTATTTT

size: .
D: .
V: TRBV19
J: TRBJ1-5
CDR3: CASSIWRTQPQHF
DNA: TGTGCCAGTAGTATATGGAGGACTCAGCCCCAGCATTTT

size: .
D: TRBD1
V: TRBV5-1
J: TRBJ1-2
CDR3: CASSFSPDRGNYGYTF
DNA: TGCGCCAGCAGCTTCTCCCCGGACAGGGGGAACTATGGCTACACCTTC

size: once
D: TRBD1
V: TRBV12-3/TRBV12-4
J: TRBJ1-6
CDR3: CASSQGALPLHF
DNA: TGTGCCAGCAGTCAGGGGGCCCTACCCCTCCACTTT

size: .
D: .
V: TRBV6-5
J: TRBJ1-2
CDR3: CASRIQGIDYGYTF
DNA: TGTGCCAGCAGGATACAGGGAATTGACTATGGCTACACCTTC

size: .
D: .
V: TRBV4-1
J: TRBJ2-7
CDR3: CASTPTETYYEQYF
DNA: TGCGCCAGCACACCCACCGAGACATACTACGAGCAGTACTTC

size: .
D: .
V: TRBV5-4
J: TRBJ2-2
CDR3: CASSLSQTGELFF
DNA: TGTGCCAGCAGCTTGAGTCAGACCGGGGAGCTGTTTTTT

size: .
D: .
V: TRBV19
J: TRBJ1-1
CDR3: CASSIGGGDTEAFF
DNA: TGTGCCAGTAGTATTGGAGGGGGGGACACTGAAGCTTTCTTT

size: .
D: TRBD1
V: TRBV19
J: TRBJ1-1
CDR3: CASTIGGGWYTEAFF
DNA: TGTGCCAGTACCATCGGAGGGGGCTGGTACACTGAAGCTTTCTTT

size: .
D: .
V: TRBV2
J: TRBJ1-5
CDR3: CASSTSGMGNQPQHF
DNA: TGTGCCAGCAGTACATCAGGGATGGGTAATCAGCCCCAGCATTTT

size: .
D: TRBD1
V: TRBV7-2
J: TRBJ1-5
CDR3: CASSLGQGKGESTQHF
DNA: TGTGCCAGCAGCTTGGGACAGGGGAAAGGCGAGTCGACCCAGCATTTT

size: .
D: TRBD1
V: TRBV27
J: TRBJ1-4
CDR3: CASSFGQGRGEKLFF
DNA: TGTGCCAGCAGTTTTGGACAGGGGAGGGGGGAAAAACTGTTTTTT

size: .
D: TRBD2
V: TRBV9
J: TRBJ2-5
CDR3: CASSVATGGTQYF
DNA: TGTGCCAGCAGCGTAGCTACGGGGGGGACCCAGTACTTC

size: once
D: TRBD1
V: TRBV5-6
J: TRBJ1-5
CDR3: CASSLSGQFSNQPQHF
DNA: TGTGCCAGCAGCTTATCGGGACAGTTTAGCAATCAGCCCCAGCATTTT

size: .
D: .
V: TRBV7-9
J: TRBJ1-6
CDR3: CASSLSPGLANSPLHF
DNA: TGTGCCAGCAGCCTAAGTCCGGGACTGGCTAATTCACCCCTCCACTTT

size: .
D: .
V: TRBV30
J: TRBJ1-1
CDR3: CAWRGSGRHTEAFF
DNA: TGTGCCTGGAGAGGGTCAGGGAGGCACACTGAAGCTTTCTTT

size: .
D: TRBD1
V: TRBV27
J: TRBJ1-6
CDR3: CASSPRTGVYNSPLHF
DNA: TGTGCCAGCAGCCCCAGGACAGGGGTCTATAATTCACCCCTCCACTTT

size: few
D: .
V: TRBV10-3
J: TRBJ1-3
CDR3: CAISPEASGNTIYF
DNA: TGTGCCATCAGTCCGGAGGCCTCTGGAAACACCATATATTTT

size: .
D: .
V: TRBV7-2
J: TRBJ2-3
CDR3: CASSLEISGSHSTQYF
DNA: TGTGCCAGCAGCTTAGAGATATCAGGGTCTCATTCTACGCAGTATTTT

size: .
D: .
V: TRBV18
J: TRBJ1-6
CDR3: CASSPNGARVNSPLHF
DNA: TGTGCCAGCTCACCGAATGGGGCCAGGGTGAATTCACCCCTCCACTTT

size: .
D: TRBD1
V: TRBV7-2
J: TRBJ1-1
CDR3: CASSLLAGGYATEAFF
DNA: TGTGCCAGCAGCTTATTGGCAGGGGGCTACGCCACTGAAGCTTTCTTT

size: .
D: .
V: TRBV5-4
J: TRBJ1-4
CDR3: CASSPSKGGNEKLFF
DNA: TGTGCCAGCAGCCCGTCGAAAGGGGGTAACGAAAAACTGTTTTTT

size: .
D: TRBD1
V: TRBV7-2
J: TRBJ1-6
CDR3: CASSLAGTAYSPLHF
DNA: TGTGCCAGCAGCTTAGCAGGGACAGCCTATTCACCCCTCCACTTT